In this sample, the clone carrying this T cell receptor (beta chain) is medium-sized. Antigen unknown. TCRdb keeps only in-frame clones here, not all; method: immunoSEQ multiplex PCR. This table holds 20,000 to 25,000 clones, about 80% found once. These data originate in a study of tumor-infiltrating lymphocytes in localized non-small cell lung cancer. Study-level information: Patients included smokers and never-smokers with various histologies, some sampled after neoadjuvant chemotherapy.

Findings and caveats of the study: Tumors had more T cell infiltration than uninvolved lung, per TCRbeta sequencing and CD3 counts. Tumor T-cell fraction from TCR sequencing was not associated with recurrence-free survival (p = 0.61). Different pieces of the same tissue went to different assays, confounding technical variation with intratumor heterogeneity.

This sequence originates from a human donor with non-small cell lung cancer. Sequenced input: lung tumor tissue.

The CDR3 protein is CASSLDVDTEAFF. In nucleotides, the CDR3 is TGTGCCAGCAGCTTAGACGTGGACACTGAAGCTTTCTTT. The chain joins TRBV7-8 to TRBJ1-1, with D unclear. This CDR3 is built from 13 residues. Germline CDR1 reads SGHVS; CDR2 reads FQNEAQ. The V and J ends lost 1 base and 3 bases respectively, with 6 bases between them.